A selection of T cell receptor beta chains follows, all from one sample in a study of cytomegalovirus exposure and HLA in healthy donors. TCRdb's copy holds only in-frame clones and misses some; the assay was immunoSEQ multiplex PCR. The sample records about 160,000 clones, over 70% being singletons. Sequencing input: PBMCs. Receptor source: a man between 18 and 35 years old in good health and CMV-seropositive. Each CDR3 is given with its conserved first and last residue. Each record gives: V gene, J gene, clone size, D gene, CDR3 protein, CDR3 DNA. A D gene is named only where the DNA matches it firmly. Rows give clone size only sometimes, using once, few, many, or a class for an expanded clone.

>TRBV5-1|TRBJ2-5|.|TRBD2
CASSPGTSGGLEETQYF
TGCGCCAGCAGCCCTGGGACTAGCGGGGGCCTTGAAGAGACCCAGTACTTC
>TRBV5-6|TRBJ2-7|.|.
CASSLIAELSYEQYF
TGTGCCAGCAGCTTGATAGCGGAACTCTCCTACGAGCAGTACTTC
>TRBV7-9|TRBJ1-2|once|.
CSSSPDSRGYTF
TGTTCCAGCAGCCCCGACAGCCGAGGCTACACCTTC
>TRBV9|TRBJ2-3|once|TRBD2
CASSVGGVAGGVDTQYF
TGTGCCAGCAGCGTAGGTGGAGTAGCGGGGGGAGTGGATACGCAGTATTTT
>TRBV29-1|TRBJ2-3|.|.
CSVEPQGRDTQYF
TGCAGCGTTGAACCACAGGGCCGGGATACGCAGTATTTT
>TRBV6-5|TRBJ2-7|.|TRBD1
CASSGQGILEQYF
TGTGCCAGCAGTGGACAGGGAATCCTAGAGCAGTACTTC
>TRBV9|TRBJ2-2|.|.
CASSVGAGPTGELFF
TGTGCCAGCAGCGTAGGGGCAGGGCCCACCGGGGAGCTGTTTTTT
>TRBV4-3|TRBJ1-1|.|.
CASSRGRAVSEAFF
TGCGCCAGCAGCCGCGGGAGGGCCGTCTCTGAAGCTTTCTTT
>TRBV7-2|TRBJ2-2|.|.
CASSLVVAGELFF
TGTGCCAGCAGCTTAGTCGTCGCCGGGGAGCTGTTTTTT
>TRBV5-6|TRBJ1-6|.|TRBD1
CASSLGTVSYNSPLHF
TGTGCCAGCAGCCTCGGGACAGTCTCCTATAATTCACCCCTCCACTTT
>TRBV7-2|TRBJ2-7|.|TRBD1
CASSPRTGGIEQYF
TGTGCCAGCAGCCCCAGGACAGGGGGCATCGAGCAGTACTTC
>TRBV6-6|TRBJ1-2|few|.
CASRTDGFRVEGYTF
TGTGCCAGCAGGACCGATGGATTCAGGGTGGAGGGCTACACCTTC
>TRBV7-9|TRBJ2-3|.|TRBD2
CASSLKRLAGGLSTDTQYF
TGTGCCAGCAGCCTGAAGCGCCTAGCGGGGGGGCTTAGCACAGATACGCAGTATTTT
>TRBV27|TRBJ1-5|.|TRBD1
CASSLSAGTAIIHQHF
TGTGCCAGCAGTTTATCCGCCGGGACAGCAATAATACACCAGCATTTT
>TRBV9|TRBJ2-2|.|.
CASSNKNTGELFF
TGTGCCAGCAGCAACAAGAACACCGGGGAGCTGTTTTTT
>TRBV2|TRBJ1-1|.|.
CASSGPGDGTEAFF
TGTGCCAGCAGCGGACCGGGGGATGGTACTGAAGCTTTCTTT
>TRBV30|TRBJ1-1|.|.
CAGTLRNTEAFF
TGTGCCGGGACCTTGAGGAACACTGAAGCTTTCTTT
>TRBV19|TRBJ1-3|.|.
CASIQGRRSGNTIYF
TGTGCCAGTATACAGGGTAGGCGGTCTGGAAACACCATATATTTT
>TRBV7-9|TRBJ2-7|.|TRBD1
CSSSPRGTGDYEQYF
TGTTCCAGCAGCCCCCGCGGGACAGGGGACTACGAGCAGTACTTC
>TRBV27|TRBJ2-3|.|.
CASSLFVLTDTQYF
TGTGCCAGCAGTTTATTCGTTCTCACAGATACGCAGTATTTT